The rows below give T cell receptor beta chains drawn from one sample of a study of regulatory T cells in long-lasting Graves disease. TCRdb redid the calling of the multiplex PCR reads with MiXCR, one entry per CDR3 protein. The sample yields 300,000 or so distinct CDR3 sequences, roughly a fifth seen once. This specimen was peripheral blood mononuclear cells (PBMCs), taken when the disease was refractory, from a patient treated with antithyroid drugs. The source is a female donor with Graves disease. Each CDR3 is given with its conserved first and last residue. Fields, in order: V gene, D gene, J gene, clone size, CDR3 protein, CDR3 DNA. A D gene is named only where the DNA matches it firmly. Not every row has a clone size; where given, it reads once, few, many or a size class.

V gene: TRBV30
D gene: NA
J gene: TRBJ1-2
clone size: few
CDR3 protein: CAWSVVAQGPNYGYTF
CDR3 DNA: TGTGCCTGGAGTGTAGTCGCCCAGGGGCCTAACTATGGCTACACCTTC

V gene: TRBV6-5
D gene: NA
J gene: TRBJ2-5
clone size: NA
CDR3 protein: CASSYELAGETQYF
CDR3 DNA: TGTGCCAGCAGTTACGAGTTAGCAGGAGAGACCCAGTACTTC

V gene: TRBV6-1
D gene: TRBD1
J gene: TRBJ1-2
clone size: many
CDR3 protein: CASTEEGTVSYGYTF
CDR3 DNA: TGTGCCAGCACCGAAGAGGGGACAGTGAGCTATGGCTACACCTTC

V gene: TRBV12-5
D gene: TRBD1
J gene: TRBJ1-2
clone size: many
CDR3 protein: CASRPTGGGGYTF
CDR3 DNA: TGTGCCAGCAGACCGACAGGGGGCGGTGGCTACACCTTC

V gene: TRBV24-1
D gene: NA
J gene: TRBJ2-7
clone size: many
CDR3 protein: CATSDILGVCYEQYF
CDR3 DNA: TGTGCCACCAGTGACATTTTGGGGGTTTGCTACGAGCAGTACTTC

V gene: TRBV6-2/TRBV6-3
D gene: NA
J gene: TRBJ1-5
clone size: NA
CDR3 protein: CASRRPVCNQPQHF
CDR3 DNA: TGTGCCAGCAGGCGACCTGTTTGCAATCAGCCCCAGCATTTT

V gene: TRBV6-1
D gene: NA
J gene: TRBJ2-2
clone size: NA
CDR3 protein: CASSYYPAGELFF
CDR3 DNA: TGTGCCAGCAGCTACTACCCCGCCGGGGAGCTGTTTTTT

V gene: TRBV11-2
D gene: NA
J gene: TRBJ1-1
clone size: many
CDR3 protein: CASSLNWNTEAFF
CDR3 DNA: TGTGCCAGCAGCTTAAACTGGAACACTGAAGCTTTCTTT

V gene: TRBV7-2
D gene: NA
J gene: TRBJ2-5
clone size: many
CDR3 protein: CASSLDAVQETQYF
CDR3 DNA: TGTGCCAGCAGCTTAGACGCAGTCCAAGAGACCCAGTACTTC

V gene: TRBV7-2
D gene: NA
J gene: TRBJ2-5
clone size: many
CDR3 protein: CASSLAFIGTQYF
CDR3 DNA: TGTGCCAGCAGCTTAGCCTTCATCGGGACCCAGTACTTC

V gene: TRBV18
D gene: TRBD2
J gene: TRBJ2-5
clone size: many
CDR3 protein: CASSPRRETGETQYF
CDR3 DNA: TGTGCCAGCTCACCTCGGCGGGAGACGGGAGAGACCCAGTACTTC

V gene: TRBV3-1
D gene: NA
J gene: TRBJ2-2
clone size: many
CDR3 protein: CASSQERLEHGELFF
CDR3 DNA: TGTGCCAGCAGCCAAGAGCGCTTGGAGCACGGGGAGCTGTTTTTT

V gene: TRBV7-9
D gene: NA
J gene: TRBJ2-2
clone size: NA
CDR3 protein: CASNSTDGVNTGELFF
CDR3 DNA: TGTGCCAGCAACTCAACCGACGGGGTGAACACCGGGGAGCTGTTTTTT

V gene: TRBV19
D gene: TRBD1
J gene: TRBJ1-2
clone size: NA
CDR3 protein: CACSFRDSYGYTF
CDR3 DNA: TGTGCCTGTAGTTTCCGGGACAGCTATGGCTACACCTTC

V gene: TRBV12-5
D gene: TRBD2
J gene: TRBJ2-5
clone size: many
CDR3 protein: CASGLVAGGPQETQYF
CDR3 DNA: TGTGCTAGTGGTTTGGTCGCGGGGGGCCCGCAAGAGACCCAGTACTTC

V gene: TRBV12-3/TRBV12-4
D gene: NA
J gene: TRBJ1-2
clone size: many
CDR3 protein: CASSGLDGYTF
CDR3 DNA: TGTGCCAGTTCAGGGTTAGATGGCTACACCTTC

V gene: TRBV6-1
D gene: NA
J gene: TRBJ1-1
clone size: few
CDR3 protein: CASIGPGGTEAFF
CDR3 DNA: TGTGCCAGCATTGGTCCCGGGGGGACTGAAGCTTTCTTT

V gene: TRBV28
D gene: NA
J gene: TRBJ2-5
clone size: many
CDR3 protein: CASSLQNQETQYF
CDR3 DNA: TGTGCCAGCAGTTTACAGAACCAAGAGACCCAGTACTTC

V gene: TRBV6-2/TRBV6-3
D gene: NA
J gene: TRBJ1-6
clone size: many
CDR3 protein: CASSYPGVGNSPLHF
CDR3 DNA: TGTGCCAGCAGTTACCCGGGAGTGGGGAATTCACCCCTCCACTTT

V gene: TRBV9
D gene: NA
J gene: TRBJ1-2
clone size: NA
CDR3 protein: CASSAEGLSIDGYTF
CDR3 DNA: TGTGCCAGCAGCGCAGAGGGGTTGTCGATCGATGGCTACACCTTC

V gene: TRBV6-1
D gene: NA
J gene: TRBJ1-1
clone size: many
CDR3 protein: CASPREGAGEAFF
CDR3 DNA: TGTGCCAGCCCTAGGGAGGGTGCGGGTGAAGCTTTCTTT

V gene: TRBV5-1
D gene: NA
J gene: TRBJ2-7
clone size: NA
CDR3 protein: CASSLAGGVDEQYF
CDR3 DNA: TGCGCCAGCAGCTTGGCGGGTGGGGTCGACGAGCAGTACTTC

V gene: TRBV19
D gene: TRBD1
J gene: TRBJ1-6
clone size: NA
CDR3 protein: CASSTGDRGYSPLHF
CDR3 DNA: TGTGCCAGTAGTACCGGGGACAGGGGATATTCACCCCTCCACTTT

V gene: TRBV2
D gene: NA
J gene: TRBJ1-2
clone size: many
CDR3 protein: CASAERGSDYGYTF
CDR3 DNA: TGTGCCAGCGCTGAAAGGGGTTCGGACTATGGCTACACCTTC

V gene: TRBV4-3
D gene: NA
J gene: TRBJ2-7
clone size: NA
CDR3 protein: CASSQGIGRNSYEQYF
CDR3 DNA: TGCGCCAGCAGCCAAGGGATCGGACGGAACTCCTACGAGCAGTACTTC

V gene: TRBV6-2/TRBV6-3
D gene: NA
J gene: TRBJ2-2
clone size: NA
CDR3 protein: CASTKVFSGELFF
CDR3 DNA: TGTGCCAGCACCAAGGTTTTCTCCGGGGAGCTGTTTTTT

V gene: TRBV7-2
D gene: TRBD2
J gene: TRBJ2-7
clone size: many
CDR3 protein: CASSLVGGLAGDLYEQYF
CDR3 DNA: TGTGCCAGCAGCTTAGTAGGGGGACTAGCGGGGGACCTCTACGAGCAGTACTTC

V gene: TRBV24-1
D gene: TRBD1
J gene: TRBJ1-5
clone size: many
CDR3 protein: CATSDSGQGEAQPQHF
CDR3 DNA: TGTGCCACCAGTGACTCGGGACAGGGGGAGGCTCAGCCCCAGCATTTT

V gene: TRBV7-2
D gene: NA
J gene: TRBJ1-3
clone size: few
CDR3 protein: CASSLASPNSGNTIYF
CDR3 DNA: TGTGCCAGCAGCTTAGCAAGTCCTAACTCTGGAAACACCATATATTTT

V gene: TRBV6-1
D gene: NA
J gene: TRBJ2-7
clone size: NA
CDR3 protein: CASSEDSTSYEQYF
CDR3 DNA: TGTGCCAGCAGTGAGGACAGTACTTCCTACGAGCAGTACTTC

V gene: TRBV5-1
D gene: NA
J gene: TRBJ2-7
clone size: few
CDR3 protein: CASSLTTNGGEQYF
CDR3 DNA: TGCGCCAGCAGCTTGACGACAAACGGGGGTGAGCAGTACTTC

V gene: TRBV14
D gene: NA
J gene: TRBJ2-7
clone size: many
CDR3 protein: CASSQAASYEQYF
CDR3 DNA: TGTGCCAGCAGCCAAGCCGCTAGCTACGAGCAGTACTTC

V gene: TRBV9
D gene: NA
J gene: TRBJ2-7
clone size: NA
CDR3 protein: CASSVGVTSEQYF
CDR3 DNA: TGTGCCAGCAGCGTAGGGGTTACTTCCGAGCAGTACTTC

V gene: TRBV20-1
D gene: NA
J gene: TRBJ1-2
clone size: few
CDR3 protein: CSAMDSSNYGYTF
CDR3 DNA: TGCAGTGCTATGGACAGCTCTAACTATGGCTACACCTTC

V gene: TRBV12-3/TRBV12-4
D gene: TRBD1
J gene: TRBJ2-7
clone size: many
CDR3 protein: CASSFGEPGQLYEQYF
CDR3 DNA: TGTGCCAGCAGTTTCGGGGAACCGGGACAGTTATACGAGCAGTACTTC

V gene: TRBV27
D gene: NA
J gene: TRBJ1-2
clone size: many
CDR3 protein: CASSLQRYGYTF
CDR3 DNA: TGTGCCAGCAGTTTACAACGCTATGGCTACACCTTC

V gene: TRBV4-1
D gene: NA
J gene: TRBJ2-7
clone size: NA
CDR3 protein: CASSQGTFRDNYEQYF
CDR3 DNA: TGCGCCAGCAGCCAAGGGACCTTCCGGGACAACTACGAGCAGTACTTC

V gene: TRBV20-1
D gene: TRBD2
J gene: TRBJ2-7
clone size: few
CDR3 protein: CSASAGGRASYEQYF
CDR3 DNA: TGCAGTGCTAGCGCGGGGGGGAGGGCCTCCTACGAGCAGTACTTC

V gene: TRBV18
D gene: NA
J gene: TRBJ2-5
clone size: many
CDR3 protein: CASSTAGIDQETQYF
CDR3 DNA: TGTGCCAGCTCAACCGCCGGGATAGACCAAGAGACCCAGTACTTC

V gene: TRBV7-2
D gene: NA
J gene: TRBJ1-1
clone size: few
CDR3 protein: CASSPSHGKLNTEAFF
CDR3 DNA: TGTGCCAGCAGCCCCTCGCACGGGAAGTTGAACACTGAAGCTTTCTTT

V gene: TRBV3-2
D gene: NA
J gene: TRBJ2-7
clone size: few
CDR3 protein: CASSQDPKGALGDEQYF
CDR3 DNA: TGTGCCAGCAGCCAAGATCCAAAGGGGGCCCTGGGGGACGAGCAGTACTTC

V gene: TRBV2
D gene: TRBD1
J gene: TRBJ2-1
clone size: few
CDR3 protein: CASSASGTESYNEQFF
CDR3 DNA: TGTGCCAGCAGCGCCTCCGGGACAGAGAGCTACAATGAGCAGTTCTTC

V gene: TRBV19
D gene: NA
J gene: TRBJ2-3
clone size: NA
CDR3 protein: CASSISFRAADTQYF
CDR3 DNA: TGTGCCAGTAGTATAAGTTTCAGGGCTGCAGATACGCAGTATTTT

V gene: TRBV19
D gene: TRBD1
J gene: TRBJ1-5
clone size: few
CDR3 protein: CASSAGQGNQPQHF
CDR3 DNA: TGTGCCAGTAGTGCCGGACAGGGAAATCAGCCCCAGCATTTT

V gene: TRBV10-3
D gene: NA
J gene: TRBJ2-5
clone size: many
CDR3 protein: CAISERGETQYF
CDR3 DNA: TGTGCCATCAGTGAAAGAGGAGAGACCCAGTACTTC

V gene: TRBV7-9
D gene: NA
J gene: TRBJ2-5
clone size: many
CDR3 protein: CASSFWTPQETQYF
CDR3 DNA: TGTGCCAGCAGCTTTTGGACACCCCAGGAGACCCAGTACTTC

V gene: TRBV11-2
D gene: TRBD1
J gene: TRBJ2-7
clone size: many
CDR3 protein: CASSGGQGISYEQYF
CDR3 DNA: TGTGCCAGCAGTGGGGGACAGGGGATCTCCTACGAGCAGTACTTC

V gene: TRBV4-1
D gene: TRBD2
J gene: TRBJ2-6
clone size: NA
CDR3 protein: CASSQDMRGSGANVLTF
CDR3 DNA: TGCGCCAGCAGCCAAGATATGCGGGGGTCTGGGGCCAACGTCCTGACTTTC

V gene: TRBV19
D gene: NA
J gene: TRBJ1-1
clone size: NA
CDR3 protein: CASSPWNPGPRAFF
CDR3 DNA: TGTGCCAGTAGCCCTTGGAACCCGGGACCTCGGGCTTTCTTT

V gene: TRBV30
D gene: TRBD1
J gene: TRBJ1-1
clone size: NA
CDR3 protein: CAWSVILQGMNTEAFF
CDR3 DNA: TGTGCCTGGAGTGTAATCCTACAGGGGATGAACACTGAAGCTTTCTTT

V gene: TRBV2
D gene: NA
J gene: TRBJ2-2
clone size: many
CDR3 protein: CASKLNTGELFF
CDR3 DNA: TGTGCCAGCAAACTAAACACCGGGGAGCTGTTTTTT

V gene: TRBV7-3
D gene: TRBD1
J gene: TRBJ2-5
clone size: many
CDR3 protein: CASSLGQGYQETQYF
CDR3 DNA: TGTGCCAGCAGCTTAGGACAGGGGTACCAAGAGACCCAGTACTTC

V gene: TRBV24-1
D gene: NA
J gene: TRBJ1-2
clone size: many
CDR3 protein: CATSARGVSGYTF
CDR3 DNA: TGTGCCACCAGTGCCAGGGGAGTCTCTGGCTACACCTTC